This entry is about one TCR beta chain. As yet, its antigen is unknown. The data stem from a study of OX40 agonist ivuxolimab in advanced cancers. This CDR3 is 11 amino acids long. V gave up 11 bases and J gave up 8 bases, with 12 bases separating them. Germline CDR1 SNHLY, CDR2 FYNNEI. Findings and caveats of the study: Among T cells, CD8+ cells averaged more expanded clones than CD4+ cells. Dose levels from 0.1 to 3.0 mg/kg saw CD4+ and CD8+ blood T cells expand clonally by week 6.

Assay: immunoSEQ multiplex PCR; the TCRdb copy retains only in-frame clones and omits some. There are roughly 45,000 clones in the sample; roughly 84% occur only once, and 15% lies in the top ten. The chain recombines TRBV2 with TRBJ1-4, with D unclear. The TCR was taken from an adult with an advanced solid tumor such as melanoma, head and neck, liver or kidney cancer. This material consisted of CD4+ or CD8+ T cells sorted from blood, taken in a trial of the OX40 agonist ivuxolimab. The CDR3 coding sequence is TGTGCCTCCCGCCGGGGAGAAAAACTGTTTTTT. Amino acid sequence: CASRRGEKLFF.